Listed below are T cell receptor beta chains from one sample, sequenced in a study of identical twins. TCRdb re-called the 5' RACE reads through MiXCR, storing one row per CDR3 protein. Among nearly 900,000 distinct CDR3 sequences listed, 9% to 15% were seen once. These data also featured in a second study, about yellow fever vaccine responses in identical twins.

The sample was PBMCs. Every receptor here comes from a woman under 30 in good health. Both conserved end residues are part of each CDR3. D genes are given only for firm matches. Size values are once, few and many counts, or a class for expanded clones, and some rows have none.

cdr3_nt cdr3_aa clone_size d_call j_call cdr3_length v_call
TGCAGCGTTGGGCTGGACAACCAAGAGACCCAGTACTTC CSVGLDNQETQYF - - TRBJ2-5 13 TRBV29-1
TGTGCCAGCAGGTACTCTAGCGGAGGGAACACCGGGGAGCTGTTTTTT CASRYSSGGNTGELFF - TRBD2 TRBJ2-2 16 TRBV12-3/TRBV12-4
TGTGCCAGCAGCTTAGCGGGGACAGGGACGAACACTGAAGCTTTCTTT CASSLAGTGTNTEAFF many TRBD1 TRBJ1-1 16 TRBV7-9
TGTGCCAGCAGCAAACCAGAGCGGGGGGGCCGGGTCAATGAGCAGTTCTTC CASSKPERGGRVNEQFF - - TRBJ2-1 17 TRBV21-1
TGTGCCAGCAGTCCCTACCTGGTGCAAGAGACCCAGTACTTC CASSPYLVQETQYF few - TRBJ2-5 14 TRBV6-1
TGTGCCAGCAGCTTACCTCCCCCCGCAGATACGCAGTATTTT CASSLPPPADTQYF - - TRBJ2-3 14 TRBV7-9
TGCAGTGCTAGCAGACCCGGGGGAAGCACAGATACGCAGTATTTT CSASRPGGSTDTQYF - - TRBJ2-3 15 TRBV20-1
TGCAGTGCCCAGGAAGGGGCTGAGCTGTTTTTT CSAQEGAELFF few - TRBJ2-2 11 TRBV20-1
TGCGCCAGCAGCATGACAGGGAGCAACACCGGGGAGCTGTTTTTT CASSMTGSNTGELFF - TRBD1 TRBJ2-2 15 TRBV5-1
TGTGCCATCAACCCTAGGGATAGCACAGATACGCAGTATTTT CAINPRDSTDTQYF - - TRBJ2-3 14 TRBV10-3
TGTGCCAGCAGTTACCCCCGGACAGGGGGAAGCGGGACCGGGGAGCTGTTTTTT CASSYPRTGGSGTGELFF - TRBD1 TRBJ2-2 18 TRBV6-5
TGTGCCAGCAGCCAAGATGGTGTGGGAGAGAACTATGGCTACACCTTC CASSQDGVGENYGYTF - - TRBJ1-2 16 TRBV4-2
TGTGCCACCAGTGATTTACAAGCGGGAGTTGCTGAGCAGTTCTTC CATSDLQAGVAEQFF many TRBD2 TRBJ2-1 15 TRBV24-1
TGTGCCAGCAGCTTAGAAACCGGGGTCAATTCACCCCTCCACTTT CASSLETGVNSPLHF few - TRBJ1-6 15 TRBV7-2
TGTGCCAGCAGTTTCAAGCGGGAATCAGTACACGAGCAGTACTTC CASSFKRESVHEQYF many TRBD2 TRBJ2-7 15 TRBV12-3/TRBV12-4
TGCAGCGTTGTTAACTACAATGAGCAGTTCTTC CSVVNYNEQFF - - TRBJ2-1 11 TRBV29-1
TGCGCCAGCAGACCAACAGGGGATAGCAATCAGCCCCAGCATTTT CASRPTGDSNQPQHF many TRBD1 TRBJ1-5 15 TRBV5-1
TGCAGCGGCGGCTGGGGGTCATACGAGCAGTACTTC CSGGWGSYEQYF - - TRBJ2-7 12 TRBV29-1
TGTGCCAGCAGTCCAGGCGGGGGAATACCAGATGAGCAGTTCTTC CASSPGGGIPDEQFF - TRBD2 TRBJ2-1 15 TRBV6-1
TGCGCCAGCAGCTTGGTACTAGCGGGGGCCGGAGCAGATACGCAGTATTTT CASSLVLAGAGADTQYF - TRBD2 TRBJ2-3 17 TRBV5-1
TGTGCCAGCAGTTTAGACCCCGGTTGGGGAGGGGTCTACAATGAGCAGTTCTTC CASSLDPGWGGVYNEQFF - TRBD2 TRBJ2-1 18 TRBV27
TGCAGCGTTGAGATCAACTATGGCTACACCTTC CSVEINYGYTF - - TRBJ1-2 11 TRBV29-1
TGTGCCAGCAGCCAAGAACGGTTTCGGGGACAGGGCTTATCTAGTGAGCAGTTCTTC CASSQERFRGQGLSSEQFF - TRBD1 TRBJ2-1 19 TRBV3-1
TGTGCCAGCAGTCTAGAACCGGGGTCCCCCGGGTATGGCTACACCTTC CASSLEPGSPGYGYTF many - TRBJ1-2 16 TRBV6-1
TGTGCCAGCACCCAGACGGGACAGGTGTATGGCTACACCTTC CASTQTGQVYGYTF - TRBD1 TRBJ1-2 14 TRBV13
TGCGCCAGCAGCCCCCTTGGGGTTAACAATGAGCAGTTCTTC CASSPLGVNNEQFF few - TRBJ2-1 14 TRBV5-1
TGTGCCAGCAGACCAAGCGGGGGTGGCGCAGATACGCAGTATTTT CASRPSGGGADTQYF - TRBD2 TRBJ2-3 15 TRBV6-4
TGCGCCAGCAGCTTGGCGGTAGGGGGCGCAGGGGCAGATACGCAGTATTTT CASSLAVGGAGADTQYF - TRBD1 TRBJ2-3 17 TRBV5-1
- CATFRGFGAGELFF - - TRBJ2-2 14 TRBV6-2/TRBV6-3
TGCGCCAGCAGCCAAGGGGCAGCCCTGGCCAATGAGCAGTTCTTC CASSQGAALANEQFF few - TRBJ2-1 15 TRBV4-1
TGTGCCAGTTTAAGAGTTGGCAAAAACATTCAGTACTTC CASLRVGKNIQYF - - TRBJ2-4 13 TRBV19
TGCAGCGTTGACTCGTCCCCCTTTACGGGACAGGGTTGGTATGAGCAGTTCTTC CSVDSSPFTGQGWYEQFF - TRBD1 TRBJ2-1 18 TRBV29-1
TGTGCCAGCAGCCATGGACTAGCGGGGAAAGGGGAGCAGTACTTC CASSHGLAGKGEQYF many TRBD2 TRBJ2-7 15 TRBV14
TGTGCCAGCAGACTGAGGGGCGGTAGGGGCACAGATACGCAGTATTTT CASRLRGGRGTDTQYF - - TRBJ2-3 16 TRBV28
TGCGCCAGCAGCCCCCCAGGGACAGGGGGCCGGGACTATGGCTACACCTTC CASSPPGTGGRDYGYTF - TRBD1 TRBJ1-2 17 TRBV5-1
TGCGCCAGCAGAGGAGGGACCTCTGGGGCCAACGTCCTGACTTTC CASRGGTSGANVLTF - - TRBJ2-6 15 TRBV5-1
TGTGCCAGTAGTATAGAGGAGGGTGCCTACGAGCAGTACTTC CASSIEEGAYEQYF - - TRBJ2-7 14 TRBV19
TGTGCCAGCAGCTTAGGTCTAGCGCGATACCAAGAGACCCAGTACTTC CASSLGLARYQETQYF many - TRBJ2-5 16 TRBV7-9
TGCAGTGCTAGGGAGATGGGACAGGGCACCGGGGAGCTGTTTTTT CSAREMGQGTGELFF few TRBD1 TRBJ2-2 15 TRBV20-1
TGTGCCAGCAGCTTTGGACAGGGAATAAACACTGAAGCTTTCTTT CASSFGQGINTEAFF many TRBD1 TRBJ1-1 15 TRBV7-9
TGCAGTGCTAGAGGGGGCGAGGACACTGAAGCTTTCTTT CSARGGEDTEAFF few - TRBJ1-1 13 TRBV20-1